This T cell receptor beta chain was identified during a study of vaccination effects on CD4 cells after COVID-19. Sequencing used immunoSEQ multiplex PCR; TCRdb keeps in-frame clones, though not all of them. The table records approximately 30,000 clones, approximately 68% of them present only once. Remarks on this clone: Its matching antigen is unknown.

ViraFEST expansion of antigen-specific CD4+ T cells with viral peptide pools preceded sequencing. Upon completion of under eleven days in culture, CD4+ T cells were isolated. This CDR3 spans 17 amino acids. Germline V gene sequence: CDR1 SGHAT, CDR2 FQNNGV. The ends lost 1 base at V and 0 bases at J; junction bases unmatched: 3. The sample in question was CD4+ T cells from PBMCs cultured with HCoV-229E spike peptides, obtained before COVID-19 vaccination. The chain recombines TRBV11-2 with TRBJ2-1; the match to TRBD2 covers 10 bases. The source of this sequence is a human donor who received a COVID-19 vaccine. CDR3 DNA sequence: TGTGCCAGCAGCTTAGGGACTAGCGGTTACTCCTACAATGAGCAGTTCTTC. This codes for CASSLGTSGYSYNEQFF.